The 27 T cell receptor beta chains reported below all come from one sample, sequenced in a study of T cells in Graves' hyperthyroidism and ophthalmopathy. RNA transcripts provided the source from which TCR beta CDR3 regions were amplified. The HTBI primer set drove a first-round RT-PCR of the TCR CDR3. A single record per CDR3 protein comes from TCRdb applying MiXCR to the multiplex PCR reads. The table shows about 640,000 distinct CDR3 sequences, with about 45% occurring only once. The source material was peripheral blood or thyroid tissue (not recorded which). All receptors derive from an adult man with Graves' disease, either hyperthyroidism or ophthalmopathy (not recorded which).

This clonotype was seen ten or more times. The chain joins TRBV7-8 to TRBJ1-1; no clear D gene. The CDR3 extends over 15 amino acids. Trimming shortened V by 3 bases and J by 0 bases, and 11 bases separated the two germline ends. Germline CDR1 reads SGHVS; CDR2 reads FQNEAQ. This CDR3 is CASSLRRNLNTEAFF. Written as DNA, the CDR3 is TGTGCCAGCAGCTTGCGTCGGAACCTGAACACTGAAGCTTTCTTT.

The CDR3 is CASSPRGRGLLNTEAFF. As DNA, the CDR3 is TGTGCCAGCAGCCCCCGCGGGAGGGGCTTATTGAACACTGAAGCTTTCTTT. The rearrangement links TRBV7-2 to TRBJ1-1, with a possible D match to TRBD1 (5 bases). Germline-derived CDR1 and CDR2 are SGHTA and FQGNSA. With 5 bases removed from V and 0 bases from J, the gap between germline ends came to 19 bases. CDR3 length equals 17 residues.

The chain couples TRBV29-1 to TRBJ1-3, with D perhaps matching TRBD1 (6 bases). Germline V lookup: CDR1 SQVTM, CDR2 ANQGSEA. CDR3 length: 12 residues. V shed 8 bases and J shed 7 bases, with 15 bases lying between them. The CDR3 spells CSTRQVGNTIYF. The CDR3 nucleotides read TGCAGCACACGACAGGTTGGGAACACCATATATTTT.

This chain connects TRBV29-1 to TRBJ1-4; maybe TRBD1 (5 bases). From germline, CDR1 is SQVTM and CDR2 ANQGSEA. With 7 bases removed from V and 0 bases from J, the gap between germline ends came to 12 bases. CDR3 size: 14 residues. The CDR3, as DNA: TGCAGCGCCACCGGGACGGCAACTAATGAAAAACTGTTTTTT. Protein sequence: CSATGTATNEKLFF.

This sequence joins TRBV4-1 and TRBJ1-2; perhaps TRBD1 as D (6 bases). Trimming shortened V by 4 bases and J by 0 bases, and 12 bases separated the two germline ends. Germline CDR1 and CDR2: MGHRA and YSYEKL. The CDR3 is 15 residues long. Written as DNA, the CDR3 is TGCGCCAGCAGCCCCCGACAGGATTCTAACTATGGCTACACCTTC. Protein product: CASSPRQDSNYGYTF.

To note about this clonotype: A read error may explain this, as a much larger clone is one base away. The V and J genes are TRBV7-8 and TRBJ1-4; 9 bases agree with TRBD1. This CDR3 region has 14 residues. V shed 5 bases, J shed 10 bases, and the junction held 8 bases outside the gene matches. The germline V gene encodes CDR1 SGHVS and CDR2 FQNEAQ. CDR3 sequence: CASSPDRGRAKLFF. CDR3 nucleotides: TGTGCCAGCAGCCCGGACAGGGGCAGGGCAAAACTGTTTTTT. The full variable domain, in which reference TRBV7-8 and TRBJ1-4 provide the parts outside the CDR3, is GAGVSQSPRYKVAKRGQDVALRCDPISGHVSLFWYQQALGQGPEFLTYFQNEAQLDKSGLPSDRFFAERPEGSVSTLKIQRTQQEDSAVYLCASSPDRGRAKLFFGSGTQLSVL.

V is TRBV9 and J is TRBJ2-7; maybe TRBD2 (5 bases). The length of the CDR3 is 15 residues. The V gene's germline CDR1 is SGDLS and CDR2 YYNGEE. V was cut by 2 bases and J by 2 bases, with 14 bases left in between. The CDR3 DNA is TGTGCCAGCAGCGTGGGTGGGAGTGCAACCTACGAGCAGTACTTC. This gives the protein CASSVGGSATYEQYF.

The rearrangement links TRBV7-8 to TRBJ1-5; a weak D match, TRBD1 (6 bases). In germline, CDR1 is SGHVS, CDR2 FQNEAQ. The CDR3 loop spans 17 amino acids. V was clipped by 3 bases and J by 0 bases, with 15 bases between them. The chain's CDR3 is CASSLTRGPPSNQPQHF. The DNA for the CDR3 is TGTGCCAGCAGCTTGACCAGGGGCCCCCCTAGCAATCAGCCCCAGCATTTT.

The rearrangement joins TRBV5-1 to TRBJ2-7, with 8 bases that match TRBD2. The CDR3 length is 16 residues. Germline CDR1 reads SGHRS; CDR2 reads YFSETQ. The V gene end was trimmed by 3 bases and the J gene end by 2 bases; junction bases not matched to a gene: 10. The CDR3 is CASSSTSGTYPYEQYF. CDR3 nucleotide sequence: TGCGCCAGCAGCTCAACTAGCGGAACCTACCCCTACGAGCAGTACTTC.

This clonotype was counted a few times. V gene TRBV5-1 combines with J gene TRBJ1-1; D gene ambiguous. CDR1 SGHRS and CDR2 YFSETQ come from the germline V gene. The CDR3 is 15 residues long. The germline V and J ends were trimmed by 1 base and 3 bases, with 13 bases remaining between them. CDR3 coding DNA: TGCGCCAGCAGCTTGTGGATCGGGAGGGACACTGAAGCTTTCTTT. Translation gives CASSLWIGRDTEAFF.

V is TRBV5-1 and J is TRBJ1-1, with 9 bases lining up with TRBD1. The V gene's germline CDR1 is SGHRS and CDR2 YFSETQ. V was pared by 4 bases and J by 1 base, with 8 bases of the junction left unmatched. The CDR3 has 16 residues. CDR3 residues: CASSPRTGAANTEAFF. CDR3 nucleotides: TGCGCCAGCAGCCCTCGGACAGGGGCGGCGAACACTGAAGCTTTCTTT.

This chain joins TRBV7-9 and TRBJ1-5, with D perhaps TRBD1 (5 bases). Trimming removed 4 bases from V and 6 bases from J, with 34 bases in between. Germline V gene lookup returns CDR1 SEHNR and CDR2 FQNEAQ (reference sequence). The CDR3 covers 21 residues. CDR3 in DNA: TGTGCCAGCAGCTCCCGGGGAGTAGAGGATGGACTTGGGACTCGGTCTCAGCCCCAGCATTTT. This encodes CASSSRGVEDGLGTRSQPQHF.

The rearrangement joins TRBV20-1 to TRBJ1-1, with TRBD1 identical over 9 bases. Unmatched junction bases numbered 4, after V lost 5 bases and J lost 3 bases. The CDR3 totals 13 residues. Germline V CDR1 and CDR2: DFQATT, SNEGSKA (reference sequence). Written as DNA, the CDR3 is TGCAGTGCTTGCCGGGACAGGGACACTGAAGCTTTCTTT. Residues: CSACRDRDTEAFF.

Comments on this clonotype: A read error may produce the germline difference seen at one junction end. V usage is TRBV10-3 and J usage is TRBJ1-2; a possible D gene is TRBD1 (6 bases). From germline, CDR1 is ENHRY and CDR2 SYGVKD. The CDR3 is 12 amino acids. The CDR3 nucleotides read TGTGCCATTAGTGGGCCAGGGGATGGCTACACCTTC. Its translation is CAISGPGDGYTF.

This clonotype was counted only a few times. The V call is TRBV7-2, the J call TRBJ2-2, with D tentatively TRBD2 (6 bases). Germline V CDR1 and CDR2: SGHTA, FQGNSA. This CDR3 is 15 amino acids long. The V gene lost 1 base and the J gene lost 5 bases, with 11 bases spanning the gap. In nucleotides, the CDR3 is TGTGCCAGCAGCTTAGTCGGGGGAGGTACCGGGGAGCTGTTTTTT. Residues: CASSLVGGGTGELFF.

The chain has TRBV5-1 and TRBJ1-2; TRBD1 agrees at 8 bases. This CDR3 spans 16 amino acids. After removal of 0 bases from V and 5 bases from J, the junction contained 9 bases not matched to a gene. The germline V gene encodes CDR1 SGHRS and CDR2 YFSETQ. In DNA, the CDR3 is TGCGCCAGCAGCTTGGCCTCAGGGGGCGCCGGGTATGGCTACACCTTC. Encoded protein: CASSLASGGAGYGYTF.

This clonotype was counted a few times. The chain carries TRBV10-2 and TRBJ2-7; no clear D gene. There are 13 residues in the CDR3. Germline CDR1 and CDR2: WSHSY and SAAADI. Between the trimmed V and J ends, which lost 7 bases and 4 bases, there was a span of 14 bases. CDR3 loop: CASIGPPAYEQYF. The CDR3 DNA reads TGCGCCAGCATTGGACCCCCGGCTTACGAGCAGTACTTC.

The CDR3: CSSPGQPNTEAFF. CDR3 sequence (DNA): TGCAGCTCGCCGGGACAGCCGAACACTGAAGCTTTCTTT. The V call is TRBV29-1, the J call TRBJ1-1; 7 positions match TRBD1. With V trimmed by 8 bases and J by 1 base, 7 bases remained unmatched. The CDR3 loop spans 13 amino acids. In germline, CDR1 is SQVTM, CDR2 ANQGSEA.

A few counts support this clonotype. The chain employs TRBV6-5 and TRBJ1-1, with D possibly matching TRBD1 (5 bases). Germline V gene lookup returns CDR1 MNHEY and CDR2 SVGAGI. This CDR3 is 14 amino acids long. Deletions cut 4 bases from V and 3 bases from J, with 12 bases between. The DNA for the CDR3 is TGTGCCAGCAGTTCCCTGGGGGGGGACACTGAAGCTTTCTTT. The encoded protein is CASSSLGGDTEAFF.

This clonotype has a count of ten or more. V and J are TRBV19 and TRBJ1-3; D is ambiguous. Germline CDR1 reads LNHDA; CDR2 reads SQIVND (reference sequence). The CDR3 totals 14 residues. V lost 9 bases and J lost 0, with 12 bases in between. The chain's CDR3 is CARCEDGSGNTIYF. The CDR3 DNA is TGTGCCAGATGTGAGGACGGCTCTGGAAACACCATATATTTT.

This clonotype was detected only once. The chain has TRBV2 and TRBJ1-5; 8 nucleotides match TRBD1. V was pared by 6 bases and J by 7 bases, with 17 bases of the junction left unmatched. The V gene's germline CDR1 is SNHLY and CDR2 FYNNEI. There are 17 residues in the CDR3. CDR3 DNA sequence: TGTGCCAGCAGGGACAGGGCGGGGAACGCTGTAGGACAGCCCCAGCATTTT. It encodes CASRDRAGNAVGQPQHF.

This chain connects TRBV20-1 to TRBJ1-6, with TRBD1 identical over 7 bases. This CDR3 has 10 residues. The V and J ends lost 3 bases and 14 bases, in that order; junction bases with no gene match: 1. The germline gives CDR1 DFQATT, CDR2 SNEGSKA (reference sequence). DNA of the CDR3: TGCAGTGCTAGCCAGGGGGCCCTCCACTTT. The encoded protein is CSASQGALHF.

The V call is TRBV12-3 or TRBV12-4, the J call TRBJ2-5; TRBD2 is a possible D gene (6 bases). V gave up 4 bases and J gave up 2 bases, with 11 bases separating them. The CDR3 is made up of 14 amino acids. The CDR3: CASSYSEGQETQYF. The CDR3, as DNA: TGTGCCAGCAGTTACTCGGAGGGGCAAGAGACCCAGTACTTC.

This clonotype showed up many times. The chain links TRBV7-9 to TRBJ2-7, with 9 bases identical to TRBD1. Trimming removed 0 bases from V and 0 bases from J; junction bases left unmatched: 6. The CDR3 has 17 residues. CDR1 and CDR2 (germline): SEHNR, FQNEAQ (reference sequence). CDR3 nucleotide sequence: TGTGCCAGCAGCTTAGCTTTTGGGGACAGGGACTCCTACGAGCAGTACTTC. As protein: CASSLAFGDRDSYEQYF. The complete variable domain, with remaining parts taken from reference TRBV7-9 and TRBJ2-7, reads DTGVSQNPRHKITKRGQNVTFRCDPISEHNRLYWYRQTLGQGPEFLTYFQNEAQLEKSRLLSDRFSAERPKGSFSTLEIQRTEQGDSAMYLCASSLAFGDRDSYEQYFGPGTRLTVT.

On this clonotype itself: An end of the junction does not agree with germline; a read error may underlie this. This chain uses TRBV7-2 with TRBJ1-2; D ambiguous. This CDR3 spans 14 amino acids. Germline values: CDR1 SGHTA, CDR2 FQGNSA. Here the CDR3 reads CASSQGTTFYGYTF. The CDR3 bases are TGCGCCAGCAGCCAAGGAACAACCTTCTATGGCTACACCTTC.

This clonotype came up a few times. The chain has TRBV5-6 and TRBJ2-2, with D unresolved. CDR3 length: 13 residues. Germline V lookup: CDR1 SGHDT, CDR2 YYEEEE. The V end lost 3 bases, the J end lost 8 bases, and 11 bases lay between the germline ends. The CDR3 sequence is CASSWGGTGELFF. The CDR3 DNA is TGTGCCAGCAGCTGGGGTGGCACTGGGGAGCTGTTTTTT.

The table lists this clonotype with a few counts. The chain recombines TRBV11-2 with TRBJ2-2; 8 bases are a match to TRBD2. The CDR3 has 15 residues. With 4 bases clipped from V and 7 bases from J, the junction kept 8 bases outside the gene matches. Germline V gene data show CDR1 as SGHAT and CDR2 as FQNNGV. In nucleotides, the CDR3 is TGTGCCAGCAGCTCCAGACTAGCGCGGAGCGGGGAGCTGTTTTTT. Translation: CASSSRLARSGELFF.